This T cell receptor beta chain is drawn from a study of T cells in Graves' hyperthyroidism and ophthalmopathy. The source material, RNA transcripts, was used to amplify TCR beta CDR3 regions. Carried out on the TCR CDR3, a first-round RT-PCR used the HTBI primer set. TCRdb re-called the multiplex PCR reads through MiXCR, storing one row per CDR3 protein. The table shows hundreds of thousands of distinct CDR3 sequences, with more than 20% occurring only once. Comment on this clonotype: Its antigen is currently unknown.

CDR1 is MNHEY and CDR2 is SVGEGT in the germline V gene. Between the trimmed V and J ends, which lost 2 bases and 5 bases, there was a span of 10 bases. This CDR3 comprises 14 residues. Broader study findings: Onset of ophthalmopathy came a median roughly 6.9 months after the model predicted it.

Ophthalmopathy cases met thresholds of Clinical Activity Score at least 3, NOSPECS grade at least 4 and duration under 3 months. Uncontrolled infection, other autoimmune disease, pregnancy or lactation led to exclusion. The PBMCs had their origin in 10 ml of fresh peripheral blood. The specimen sequenced was blood. The origin of this receptor is a man aged 25 to 40 with Graves' ophthalmopathy. The gene calls are TRBV6-2 or TRBV6-3 and TRBJ1-5; D perhaps matches TRBD1 (5 bases). The DNA for the CDR3 is TGTGCCAGCAGTTACACGCAGGGAGATCAGCCCCAGCATTTT. Protein product: CASSYTQGDQPQHF.